One T cell receptor beta chain is described in this entry. This entry comes from a study of blood T cell repertoires in COVID-19. Study information: Acute and convalescent COVID-19 samples came from the United States, Italy and Spain. In each case, the material was cDNA or gDNA derived from T cells, B-cell-depleted T cells, or PBMCs.

This CDR3 contains 15 residues. Trimming pared 4 bases from V and 0 bases from J, leaving 12 bases between. Germline lookup yields CDR1 KGHSH and CDR2 LQKENI. Per the study methods: Amplified reference gene primers provided the basis for estimating nucleated cell counts. Produced via immunoSEQ multiplex PCR; TCRdb's table is partial and in-frame only. That table supplies the V and J calls and clone size; D and trimming were determined from the DNA. The sample has some 150,000 clones; about 82% are singletons. The sequenced material came from peripheral blood. This receptor was obtained from a woman in her thirties or forties with active or convalescent COVID-19. The chain has TRBV18 and TRBJ1-1; D possibly corresponds to TRBD1 (6 bases). The CDR3 region has the DNA TGTGCCAGCTCACAGGCAGGGGCGCTGAACACTGAAGCTTTCTTT. This translates into CASSQAGALNTEAFF.